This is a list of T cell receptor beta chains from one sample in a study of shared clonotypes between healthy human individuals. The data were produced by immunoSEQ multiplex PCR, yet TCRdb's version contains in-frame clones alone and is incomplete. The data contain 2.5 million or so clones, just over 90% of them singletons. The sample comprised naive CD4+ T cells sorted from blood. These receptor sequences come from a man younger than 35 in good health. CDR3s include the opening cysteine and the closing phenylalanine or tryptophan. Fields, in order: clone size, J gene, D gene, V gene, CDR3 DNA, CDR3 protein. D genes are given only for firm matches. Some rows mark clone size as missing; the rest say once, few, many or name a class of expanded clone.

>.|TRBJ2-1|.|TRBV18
TGTGCCAGCTCACCACTTAGAGGGAGCTCCTACAATGAGCAGTTCTTC
CASSPLRGSSYNEQFF
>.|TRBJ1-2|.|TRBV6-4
TGTGCCAGCAGTGCCGAGATCGGTAGTCACTATGGCTACACCTTC
CASSAEIGSHYGYTF
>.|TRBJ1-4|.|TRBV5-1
TGCGCCAGCAGCTTGGAAGGGGGGAGTGAAAAACTGTTTTTT
CASSLEGGSEKLFF
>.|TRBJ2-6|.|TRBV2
TGTGCCAGCAGGGGGCCTGGGGCCAACGTCCTGACTTTC
CASRGPGANVLTF
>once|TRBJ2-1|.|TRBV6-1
TGTGCCAGCAGTGAATTCAATGAGCAGTTCTTC
CASSEFNEQFF
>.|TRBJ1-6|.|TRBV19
TGTGCCAGTAGTCCAGACTCGAGTTCACCCCTCCACTTT
CASSPDSSSPLHF
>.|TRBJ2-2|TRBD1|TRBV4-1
TGCGCCAGCAGCCCTGGACAGGGGGGACAGGGGGAGCTGTTTTTT
CASSPGQGGQGELFF
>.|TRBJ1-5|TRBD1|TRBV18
TGTGCCAGCTCACCAGAGGACAGGGCGAATCAGCCCCAGCATTTT
CASSPEDRANQPQHF
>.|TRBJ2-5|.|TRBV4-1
TGCGCCAGCAGCCATTCTTCGACCGTGGGGGAGACCCAGTACTTC
CASSHSSTVGETQYF
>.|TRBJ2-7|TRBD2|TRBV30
TGTGCCTGGAGTTTGACTAGCGGCTCCTACGAGCAGTACTTC
CAWSLTSGSYEQYF
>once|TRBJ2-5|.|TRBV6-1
TGTGCCAGCAGTGGTCCACTGGTGACCCGAGAGACCCAGTACTTC
CASSGPLVTRETQYF
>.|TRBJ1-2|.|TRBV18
TGTGCCAGCTCACCAGAACAAGGGGTTAATGGCTACACCTTC
CASSPEQGVNGYTF
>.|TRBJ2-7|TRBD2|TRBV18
TGTGCCAGCTCACCATCGTTAGCGGGAGAGGGCGAGCAGTACTTC
CASSPSLAGEGEQYF
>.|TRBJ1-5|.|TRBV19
TGTGCCAGTAGTATAGATGGAGGATCTCAGCCCCAGCATTTT
CASSIDGGSQPQHF
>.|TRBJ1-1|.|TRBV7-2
TGTGCCAGCAGCTCGGCCCGCCTGGCTTTCTTT
CASSSARLAFF
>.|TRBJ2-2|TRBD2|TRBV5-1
TGCGCCAGCAGCTTGTCTAGCGGGGTCACCGGGGAGCTGTTTTTT
CASSLSSGVTGELFF
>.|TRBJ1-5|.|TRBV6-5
TGTGCCAGCGGACAGAATAGCAATCAGCCCCAGCATTTT
CASGQNSNQPQHF
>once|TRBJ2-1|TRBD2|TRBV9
TGTGCCAGCAGCGTCACTAGCGGGATTAATGAGCAGTTCTTC
CASSVTSGINEQFF
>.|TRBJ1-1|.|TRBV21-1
TGTGCCAGCAGCAAACAGGGGTTGCTCCTGAACACTGAAGCTTTCTTT
CASSKQGLLLNTEAFF
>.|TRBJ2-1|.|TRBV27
TGTGCCAGCAGCTCAGGACAGTCGATTTACAATGAGCAGTTCTTC
CASSSGQSIYNEQFF
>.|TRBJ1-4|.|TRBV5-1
TGCGCCAGCGGCCCGGGACGGAATAATGAAAAACTGTTTTTT
CASGPGRNNEKLFF
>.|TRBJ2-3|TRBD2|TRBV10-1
TGCGCCAGCAGTGAGTCCGGACTAGCGGGACCTGTGGATACGCAGTATTTT
CASSESGLAGPVDTQYF
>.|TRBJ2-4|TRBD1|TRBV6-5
TGTGCCAGCAGTTACCAGGGACAGGGAGGAGCCATTCAGTACTTC
CASSYQGQGGAIQYF
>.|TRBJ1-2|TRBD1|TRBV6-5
TGTGCCAGCCGACAGGGCCTCTTCTATGGCTACACCTTC
CASRQGLFYGYTF
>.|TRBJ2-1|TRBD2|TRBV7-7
TGTGCTAGCAGCGCTCGTCTAACTAGCGGGAGTAATGAGCAGTTCTTC
CASSARLTSGSNEQFF
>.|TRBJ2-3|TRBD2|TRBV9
TGTGCCAGCAGCACGGGACTAGCGGGGGGAACCCTAGGCACAGATACGCAGTATTTT
CASSTGLAGGTLGTDTQYF